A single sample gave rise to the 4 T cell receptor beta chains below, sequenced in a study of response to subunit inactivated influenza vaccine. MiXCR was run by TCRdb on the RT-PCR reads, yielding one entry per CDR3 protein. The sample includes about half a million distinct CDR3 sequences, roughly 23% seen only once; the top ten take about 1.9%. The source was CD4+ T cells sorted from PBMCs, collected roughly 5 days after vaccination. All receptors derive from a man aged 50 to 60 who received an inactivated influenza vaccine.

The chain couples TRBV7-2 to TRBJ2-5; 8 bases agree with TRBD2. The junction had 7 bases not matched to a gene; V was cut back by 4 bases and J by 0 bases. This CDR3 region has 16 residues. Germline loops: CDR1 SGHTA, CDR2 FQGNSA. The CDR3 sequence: CASSSWQRGNQETQYF. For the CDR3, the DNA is TGTGCCAGCAGCTCTTGGCAGCGGGGGAACCAAGAGACCCAGTACTTC.

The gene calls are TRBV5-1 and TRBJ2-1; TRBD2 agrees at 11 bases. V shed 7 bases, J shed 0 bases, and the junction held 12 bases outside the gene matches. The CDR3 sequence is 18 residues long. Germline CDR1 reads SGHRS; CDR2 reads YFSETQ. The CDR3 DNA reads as TGCGCCAGCTCTAGGGGTAGCGGGGGGGCGAGCTCCTACAATGAGCAGTTCTTC. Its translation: CASSRGSGGASSYNEQFF. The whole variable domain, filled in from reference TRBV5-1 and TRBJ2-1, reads KAGVTQTPRYLIKTRGQQVTLSCSPISGHRSVSWYQQTPGQGLQFLFEYFSETQRNKGNFPGRFSGRQFSNSRSEMNVSTLELGDSALYLCASSRGSGGASSYNEQFFGPGTRLTVL.

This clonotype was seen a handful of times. The chain's CDR3 is CSAWGPGGSSGELFF. CDR3 nucleotides: TGCAGTGCATGGGGACCGGGAGGGTCGTCGGGGGAGCTGTTTTTT. The gene calls are TRBV20-1 and TRBJ2-2; 8 positions agree with TRBD2. Germline CDR1 is DFQATT and CDR2 is SNEGSKA (reference sequence). The CDR3 sequence is 15 residues long. J was trimmed by 8 bases and V by 6 bases; bases with no gene match: 14.

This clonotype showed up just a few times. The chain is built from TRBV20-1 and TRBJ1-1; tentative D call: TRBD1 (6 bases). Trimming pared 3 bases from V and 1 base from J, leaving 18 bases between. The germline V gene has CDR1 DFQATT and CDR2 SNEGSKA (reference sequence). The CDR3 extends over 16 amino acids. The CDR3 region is CSASRGAGKRNTEAFF. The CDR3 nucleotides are TGCAGTGCTAGTCGGGGGGCAGGAAAGAGGAACACTGAAGCTTTCTTT.